The 31 T cell receptor beta chains reported below all come from one sample, sequenced in a study of T cells in Graves' hyperthyroidism and ophthalmopathy. TCR beta CDR3 sequences were amplified from RNA transcripts. TCR CDR3 regions were first amplified by RT-PCR with HTBI primers. TCRdb re-analysed the multiplex PCR reads in MiXCR, keeping a single row per CDR3 protein. The repertoire includes around 390,000 distinct CDR3 sequences, about 14% of them detected once, and around a fifth sits in the top ten. The sample comprised blood. These receptors were taken from a woman aged 25 to 45 with Graves' ophthalmopathy.

This clonotype was detected ten times or more. The chain carries TRBV6-1 and TRBJ2-1; 10 bases align to TRBD2. Germline V gene sequence: CDR1 MNHNS, CDR2 SASEGT. The CDR3 has 15 amino acids. The V and J ends lost 4 bases and 4 bases, in that order; junction bases with no gene match: 4. This CDR3 reads CASSGSSGGYNEQFF. The CDR3 region has the DNA TGTGCCAGCAGTGGGTCTAGCGGGGGATACAATGAGCAGTTCTTC.

At least ten counts were recorded for this clonotype. The chain joins TRBV7-2 to TRBJ1-2; TRBD1 aligns across 12 bases. The ends lost 1 base at V and 8 bases at J; junction bases unmatched: 8. Germline CDR1 reads SGHTA; CDR2 reads FQGNSA. The CDR3 is made up of 16 amino acids. The DNA of the CDR3 is TGTGCCAGCAGCTTAGACCAGGGACAGGGGGCAAGAGGCTACACCTTC. Translating gives CASSLDQGQGARGYTF.

V usage is TRBV6-1 and J usage is TRBJ1-6; tentatively, D is TRBD1 (6 bases). Germline CDR1 reads MNHNS; CDR2 reads SASEGT. The CDR3 covers 15 residues. V was pared by 7 bases and J by 7 bases, with 17 bases between. This CDR3 is CASTRTALGNSPLHF. For the CDR3, the DNA is TGTGCCAGCACTAGGACAGCCTTAGGAAATTCACCCCTCCACTTT.

This clonotype was seen a few times. The genes are TRBV10-3 and TRBJ1-2; the D is unclear. The CDR3 covers 13 residues. With 0 bases removed from V and 5 bases from J, the gap between germline ends came to 7 bases. Looked up from germline, CDR1 is ENHRY and CDR2 is SYGVKD. The CDR3 region has the DNA TGTGCCATCAGTGAGTCGCGCGGTTATGGCTACACCTTC. It codes for CAISESRGYGYTF.

This clonotype has at least ten counts. V usage is TRBV18 and J usage is TRBJ2-1; 7 bases fit TRBD2. The CDR3 sequence is 18 residues long. Trimming at V came to 3 bases and at J to 8 bases, leaving 19 bases not matched to a gene. The germline V gene has CDR1 KGHSH and CDR2 LQKENI. The DNA for the CDR3 is TGTGCCAGCTCACCCCCCTGGGGGGGAGGGACGAGGAACCATGAGCAGTTCTTC. Its protein is CASSPPWGGGTRNHEQFF. Full variable domain (missing parts from reference TRBV18 and TRBJ2-1): NAGVMQNPRHLVRRRGQEARLRCSPMKGHSHVYWYRQLPEEGLKFMVYLQKENIIDESGMPKERFSAEFPKEGPSILRIQQVVRGDSAAYFCASSPPWGGGTRNHEQFFGPGTRLTVL.

J is TRBJ2-3 and V is TRBV24-1; D may be TRBD2 (6 bases). The CDR3 sequence is 17 residues long. Trimming took 5 bases from V and 2 from J, leaving 19 bases between them. Germline assignment: CDR1 KGHDR and CDR2 SFDVKD. CDR3 DNA sequence: TGTGCCACCAGTGCCGCATGGGGGACTGTGGACACAGATACGCAGTATTTT. The encoded protein is CATSAAWGTVDTDTQYF.

This clonotype was picked up many times. The chain couples TRBV5-8 to TRBJ2-5; 11 bases match TRBD2. This CDR3 is 15 amino acids long. Germline V gene sequence: CDR1 SGHTS, CDR2 YDEGEE. Unmatched junction bases numbered 3, after V lost 0 bases and J lost 5 bases. CDR3 DNA sequence: TGTGCCAGCAGCTTGGATAGCGGGGGGGATGAGACCCAGTACTTC. Amino acids: CASSLDSGGDETQYF.

This clonotype was counted at least ten times. V gene TRBV3-1 combines with J gene TRBJ1-1; D remains unclear. Germline V CDR1 and CDR2: LGHDT, YNNKEL (reference sequence). The CDR3 has 11 amino acids. V was pared by 0 bases and J by 11 bases, with 7 bases between. In DNA, the CDR3 is TGTGCCAGCAGCCAAGACACGTTGGCTTTCTTT. This sequence encodes CASSQDTLAFF.

The table lists this clonotype with many counts. V and J are TRBV10-3 and TRBJ1-1, with D unresolved. This CDR3 comprises 13 residues. CDR1 is ENHRY and CDR2 is SYGVKD in the germline V gene. The ends were cut back, 3 bases at V and 1 base at J, with 6 bases in the middle. CDR3 sequence: CAISEPGNTEAFF. CDR3 nucleotides: TGTGCCATCAGTGAACCGGGGAACACTGAAGCTTTCTTT.

To note about this clonotype: Because the CDR3 is missing its conserved closing phenylalanine or tryptophan, this is likely a read error. V is TRBV29-1 and J is TRBJ2-7; 7 bases agree with TRBD2. The CDR3 loop spans 14 amino acids. Germline CDR1 is SQVTM and CDR2 is ANQGSEA. V was clipped by 0 bases and J by 4 bases; unmatched bases: 6. The CDR3: CSVEEPRETYEQYL. DNA for the CDR3: TGCAGCGTTGAAGAACCGCGGGAGACGTACGAGCAGTACCTC.

This clonotype showed up just a few times. J is TRBJ2-6 and V is TRBV12-3 or TRBV12-4, with D maybe TRBD1 (5 bases). The V end lost 6 bases, the J end lost 1 base, and 10 bases lay between the germline ends. CDR3 length: 15 amino acids. CDR3 residues: CASRSSGSGANVLTF. The CDR3, as DNA: TGTGCCAGCAGGTCCTCAGGGTCTGGGGCCAACGTCCTGACTTTC.

This clonotype was seen repeatedly, ten times or more. V gene TRBV28 combines with J gene TRBJ2-7, with a possible D match to TRBD2 (6 bases). The germline V gene encodes CDR1 MDHEN and CDR2 SYDVKM. The CDR3 loop spans 12 amino acids. The CDR3 sequence is CSTRDATYEQYF. The DNA for the CDR3 is TGTTCGACGCGGGACGCCACCTACGAGCAGTACTTC.

This clonotype occurred many times. The chain couples TRBV3-1 to TRBJ2-3; D may be TRBD2 (7 bases). This CDR3 has 17 residues. Germline assignment: CDR1 LGHDT and CDR2 YNNKEL (reference sequence). V dropped 0 bases and J dropped 8 bases, with 21 bases sitting between them. The CDR3 coding sequence is TGTGCCAGCAGCCAAGAGGCGTGGCGGCGGGGGCGAGGTACGCAGTATTTT. Its protein product is CASSQEAWRRGRGTQYF.

This clonotype was picked up many times. The CDR3 loop is CASMRGNTEAFF. For the CDR3, the DNA is TGTGCCAGCATGAGAGGGAACACTGAAGCTTTCTTT. J is TRBJ1-1 and V is TRBV27; D ambiguous. Trimming took off 7 bases at V and 1 base at J, with 7 bases between the two ends. Germline CDR1 is MNHEY and CDR2 is SMNVEV (reference sequence). CDR3 length: 12 residues.

Ten or more counts support this clonotype. The rearrangement links TRBV11-3 to TRBJ2-1, with TRBD1 matching over 7 bases. Per the germline V gene, CDR1 is SGHNT and CDR2 is YENEEA. Unmatched junction bases numbered 10, after V lost 5 bases and J lost 0 bases. The CDR3 runs 17 residues. The CDR3 DNA reads as TGTGCCAGCAGCCAAAGGGGGCCCTTTAACTCCTACAATGAGCAGTTCTTC. Translation gives CASSQRGPFNSYNEQFF. Filled out from reference TRBV11-3 and TRBJ2-1, the complete variable domain reads EAGVVQSPRYKIIEKKQPVAFWCNPISGHNTLYWYLQNLGQGPELLIRYENEEAVDDSQLPKDRFSAERLKGVDSTLKIQPAELGDSAVYLCASSQRGPFNSYNEQFFGPGTRLTVL.

This clonotype was counted many times. The rearrangement links TRBV4-2 to TRBJ2-5; TRBD2 matches at 10 bases. Germline-derived CDR1 and CDR2 are LGHNA and YNFKEQ. This CDR3 has 15 amino acids. The junction had 5 bases not matched to a gene; V was cut back by 4 bases and J by 3 bases. Written as DNA, the CDR3 is TGTGCCAGCAGCCTTGAGAGCGGGGGGGAAGAGACCCAGTACTTC. Residues: CASSLESGGEETQYF.

There are many counts of this clonotype. The chain uses TRBV2 and TRBJ1-5; tentatively, D is TRBD1 (6 bases). This CDR3 comprises 16 residues. The V end was cut by 3 bases, the J end by 5 bases, with 17 bases between. The V gene's germline CDR1 is SNHLY and CDR2 FYNNEI. The CDR3 protein is CASSDFSGTRYQPQHF. CDR3 DNA: TGTGCCAGCAGTGACTTTTCAGGGACAAGATATCAGCCCCAGCATTTT.

This clonotype was detected ten times or more. The rearrangement links TRBV10-3 to TRBJ2-7, with 7 nucleotides matching TRBD2. The CDR3 spans 19 residues. Germline assignment: CDR1 ENHRY and CDR2 SYGVKD. The V gene end was trimmed by 3 bases and the J gene end by 3 bases; junction bases not matched to a gene: 20. The CDR3 loop is CAISDYNRGERGLSYEQYF. The CDR3 DNA is TGTGCCATCAGTGATTATAACCGGGGGGAACGGGGACTTAGCTACGAGCAGTACTTC.

This clonotype has a handful of counts. The rearrangement links TRBV29-1 to TRBJ1-4, with D possibly TRBD1 on 5 matching bases. Germline V gene sequence: CDR1 SQVTM, CDR2 ANQGSEA. The CDR3 is 13 amino acids. V was pared by 0 bases and J by 4 bases, with 6 bases between. In DNA, the CDR3 is TGCAGCGTTGAAGATCAGGGTAATGAAAAACTGTTTTTT. It codes for CSVEDQGNEKLFF.

Ten or more counts support this clonotype. The CDR3 here is CASSDPGRGGKQFF. The CDR3 DNA follows: TGTGCCAGCAGTGACCCCGGGAGGGGGGGTAAGCAGTTCTTC. V usage is TRBV12-3 or TRBV12-4 and J usage is TRBJ2-1; 8 nucleotides agree with TRBD2. This CDR3 comprises 14 residues. V shed 5 bases and J 11 bases; nucleotides not matched to a gene: 11.

In this sample, this clonotype turned up many times. The chain recombines TRBV12-3 or TRBV12-4 with TRBJ1-2; 8 bases line up with TRBD1. There are 18 residues in the CDR3. Trimming at V came to 5 bases and at J to 1 base, leaving 15 bases not matched to a gene. For the CDR3, the DNA is TGTGCCAGCAGTCATGGGGGGACAGGCGACCCTCTTAACTATGGCTACACCTTC. Protein sequence: CASSHGGTGDPLNYGYTF.

This clonotype has a count of ten or more. The chain carries TRBV11-3 and TRBJ2-7; the match to TRBD1 covers 7 bases. This CDR3 spans 15 amino acids. Unmatched junction bases numbered 10, after V lost 5 bases and J lost 3 bases. Looked up from germline, CDR1 is SGHNT and CDR2 is YENEEA. CDR3 nucleotides: TGTGCCAGCAGCCTTCGGGACAGACCCCTCTACGAGCAGTACTTC. Translation: CASSLRDRPLYEQYF.

This clonotype was detected many times. V gene TRBV6-1 combines with J gene TRBJ1-1; 10 positions match TRBD1. The CDR3 is 13 amino acids. Germline lookup yields CDR1 MNHNS and CDR2 SASEGT. V lost 7 bases, J lost 4 bases, and 3 bases stayed unmatched. CDR3 coding DNA: TGTGCCAGCAAAAGACAGGGGGCCACTGAAGCTTTCTTT. Protein product: CASKRQGATEAFF.

The sample holds a few counts of this clonotype. The chain couples TRBV24-1 to TRBJ2-3; 7 bases map to TRBD2. The CDR3 covers 17 residues. V shed 3 bases, J shed 0 bases, and the junction held 8 bases outside the gene matches. Germline assignment: CDR1 KGHDR and CDR2 SFDVKD. CDR3: CATSDAQRLASTDTQYF. In DNA form, the CDR3 reads TGTGCCACCAGTGATGCCCAGAGACTAGCTAGCACAGATACGCAGTATTTT.

This clonotype was picked up many times. The rearrangement uses TRBV2 and TRBJ2-1; TRBD1 matches 11 bases. With V trimmed by 4 bases and J by 6 bases, 8 bases remained unmatched. The germline CDR1 and CDR2 sequences are SNHLY and FYNNEI. CDR3 size: 16 residues. The CDR3 region has the DNA TGTGCCAGCAGTGGGCCAGGGACAGGGGGGGGCAATGAGCAGTTCTTC. This translates into CASSGPGTGGGNEQFF.

This clonotype was seen at least ten times. The chain carries TRBV30 and TRBJ2-2; 8 nucleotides align to TRBD2. CDR3 length: 13 residues. Germline V gene lookup returns CDR1 GTSNPN and CDR2 SVGIG (reference sequence). J gave up 6 bases and V 0 bases, and 0 bases lay outside the gene matches. The CDR3, as DNA: TGTGCCTGGAGTGTACTAGCGGCCGGGGAGCTGTTTTTT. This translates into CAWSVLAAGELFF.

This clonotype was detected many times. J is TRBJ2-6 and V is TRBV3-1; D is perhaps TRBD1 or TRBD2 (5 bases each). The CDR3 runs to 17 residues. Germline values: CDR1 LGHDT, CDR2 YNNKEL (reference sequence). Between the trimmed V and J ends, which lost 5 bases and 0 bases, there was a span of 14 bases. The CDR3 region is CASSDTERGSGANVLTF. DNA of the CDR3: TGTGCCAGCAGCGACACCGAGAGGGGCTCTGGGGCCAACGTCCTGACTTTC.

This clonotype has a handful of counts. The chain recombines TRBV19 with TRBJ1-5, with TRBD1 as a possible D gene (6 bases). The V gene's germline CDR1 is LNHDA and CDR2 SQIVND (reference sequence). The CDR3 totals 16 residues. The V and J ends lost 3 bases and 7 bases respectively, with 19 bases between them. This chain's CDR3 is CASSIPTGGGRQPQHF. Here the CDR3 DNA reads TGTGCCAGTAGTATCCCGACAGGTGGGGGGAGACAGCCCCAGCATTTT.

This clonotype was found many times. V usage is TRBV7-9 and J usage is TRBJ2-7; D gene unclear. The CDR3 contains 12 residues. V was pared by 3 bases and J by 6 bases, with 9 bases between. Germline V gene sequence: CDR1 SEHNR, CDR2 FQNEAQ (reference sequence). The CDR3 here is CASSLQNGEQYF. CDR3 bases: TGTGCCAGCAGCTTGCAGAATGGCGAGCAGTACTTC.

This clonotype was seen repeatedly, ten times or more. The V and J genes are TRBV2 and TRBJ1-2, with 7 bases matching TRBD1. Germline CDR1 and CDR2: SNHLY and FYNNEI. Trimming took 8 bases from V and 6 from J; bases not matched to a gene: 9. The CDR3 runs to 13 residues. The CDR3 spells CASRGTDRNGYTF. CDR3 DNA sequence: TGTGCCAGCCGGGGGACAGACCGAAATGGCTACACCTTC. Full variable domain (rest looked up from reference TRBV2 and TRBJ1-2): EPEVTQTPSHQVTQMGQEVILRCVPISNHLYFYWYRQILGQKVEFLVSFYNNEISEKSEIFDDQFSVERPDGSNFTLKIRSTKLEDSAMYFCASRGTDRNGYTFGSGTRLTVV.

The gene calls are TRBV29-1 and TRBJ1-3, with D tentatively TRBD1 (5 bases). V was pared by 6 bases and J by 0 bases, with 9 bases between. The length of the CDR3 is 13 residues. Germline CDR1 is SQVTM and CDR2 is ANQGSEA. DNA of the CDR3: TGCAGCGTGGGGACTAGCTCTGGAAACACCATATATTTT. Its translation: CSVGTSSGNTIYF.